The source of this TCR beta chain is a study of CD8 T cells in ankylosing spondylitis. Study results and limitations: Disease-linked clones displayed a CD8+ phenotype and appeared relatively rarely in peripheral blood. Previous work reported some of these motif variants in the synovial fluid and blood of reactive arthritis. A TCR beta motif of about eight highly homologous variants appeared characteristic of ankylosing spondylitis blood.

In this sample, this clonotype turned up a few times. Its matching antigen is unknown. With molecular barcodes, quantitative 5'-RACE was used to make the TCR beta libraries. TCRdb called the 5' RACE reads again in MiXCR, with one record for every CDR3 protein. The table records about 310,000 distinct CDR3 sequences, roughly 20% of them present only once. Per germline, CDR1 LNHNV and CDR2 YYDKDF (reference sequence). Trimming removed 8 bases from V and 5 bases from J; junction bases left unmatched: 4. The CDR3 length is 13 residues. Sequencing was carried out using blood, either unsorted or a sorted T cell fraction (not recorded which). This TCR came from a female donor with ankylosing spondylitis or in good health (not recorded which). This sequence joins TRBV15 and TRBJ1-5; 9 bases line up with TRBD1. CDR3: CATQQGAYQPQHF. The CDR3 bases are TGTGCCACCCAACAGGGGGCTTATCAGCCCCAGCATTTT.